This T cell receptor (beta chain) was sequenced during a study of blood T cell repertoires in COVID-19. Study summary: Nucleic acid was either cDNA or gDNA, and it came from T cells, B-cell-depleted T cells, or PBMCs.

The CDR3 sequence is 14 residues long. Germline-derived CDR1 and CDR2 are LGHDT and YNNKEL (reference sequence). J gave up 8 bases and V 1 base, and 4 bases lay outside the gene matches. Original analysis: The authors estimated nucleated cell counts from reference gene primer amplification. Sequenced by immunoSEQ multiplex PCR; TCRdb stores in-frame clones only, minus some. The V and J calls and the clone size are those of that table, but D and trimming were determined from the DNA. The sample has 60,000 to 85,000 clones; roughly 80% are singletons. The receptor was isolated from a woman in her sixties with acute or convalescent COVID-19. The chain is built from TRBV3-1 (or the pseudogene TRBV3-2) and TRBJ1-4; 7 bases are a match to TRBD1. Material: peripheral blood. The CDR3 DNA is TGTGCCAGCAGCCAAGGGACAGGTTTCGAAAAACTGTTTTTT. This codes for CASSQGTGFEKLFF.